One T cell receptor beta chain is described in this entry. This entry is derived from a study of blood T cell repertoires in COVID-19. Clones were read by immunoSEQ multiplex PCR, and TCRdb kept only the in-frame ones, dropping some. The profile covers over 130,000 clones, with 75% to 90% appearing a single time and approximately 11% taken by the ten largest. The source material was peripheral blood. This clonotype was sampled from a woman of 80 years or more with acute or convalescent COVID-19.

CDR3 sequence (DNA): TGTGCCAGCAGTTTCCAGGGATCCTATGGCTACACCTTC. Its translation: CASSFQGSYGYTF. This chain uses TRBV12-3 or TRBV12-4 with TRBJ1-2; tentative D call: TRBD1 (5 bases). The CDR3 length is 13 residues. Trimming took 3 bases from V and 4 from J, leaving 9 bases between them.